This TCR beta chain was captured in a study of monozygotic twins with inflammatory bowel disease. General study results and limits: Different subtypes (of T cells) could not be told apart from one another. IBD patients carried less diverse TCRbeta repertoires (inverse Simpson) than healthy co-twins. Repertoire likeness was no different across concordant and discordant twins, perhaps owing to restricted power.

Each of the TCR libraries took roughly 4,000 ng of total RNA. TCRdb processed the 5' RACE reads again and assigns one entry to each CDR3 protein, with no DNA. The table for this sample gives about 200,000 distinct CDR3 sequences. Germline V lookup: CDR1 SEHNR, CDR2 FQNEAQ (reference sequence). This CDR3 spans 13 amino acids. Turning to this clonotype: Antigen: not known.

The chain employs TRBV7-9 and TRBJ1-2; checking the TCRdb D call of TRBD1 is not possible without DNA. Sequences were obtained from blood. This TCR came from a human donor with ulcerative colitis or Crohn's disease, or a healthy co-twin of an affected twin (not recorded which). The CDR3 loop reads CASSFGASYGYTF.